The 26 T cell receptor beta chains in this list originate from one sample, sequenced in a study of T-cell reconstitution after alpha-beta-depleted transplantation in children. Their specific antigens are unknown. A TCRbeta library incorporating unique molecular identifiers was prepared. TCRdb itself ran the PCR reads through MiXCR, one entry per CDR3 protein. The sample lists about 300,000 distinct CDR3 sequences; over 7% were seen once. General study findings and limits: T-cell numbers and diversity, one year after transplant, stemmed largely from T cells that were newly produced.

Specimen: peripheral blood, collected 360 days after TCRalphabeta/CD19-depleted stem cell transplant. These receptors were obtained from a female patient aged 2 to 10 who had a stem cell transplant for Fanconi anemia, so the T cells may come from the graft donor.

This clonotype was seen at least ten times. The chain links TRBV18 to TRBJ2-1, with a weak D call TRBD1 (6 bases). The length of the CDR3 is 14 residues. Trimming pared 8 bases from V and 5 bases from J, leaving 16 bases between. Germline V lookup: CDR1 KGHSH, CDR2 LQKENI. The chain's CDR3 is CASATGQYDNEQFF. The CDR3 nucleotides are TGTGCCAGCGCTACTGGACAGTACGACAATGAGCAGTTCTTC.

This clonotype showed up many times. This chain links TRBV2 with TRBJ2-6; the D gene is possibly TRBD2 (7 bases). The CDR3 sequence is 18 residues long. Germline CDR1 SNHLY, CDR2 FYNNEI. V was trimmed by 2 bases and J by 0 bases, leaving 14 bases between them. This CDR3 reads CASSEQQGGLSGANVLTF. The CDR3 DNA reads TGTGCCAGCAGTGAACAACAGGGAGGGCTCTCTGGGGCCAACGTCCTGACTTTC. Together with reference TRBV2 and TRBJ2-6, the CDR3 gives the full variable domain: EPEVTQTPSHQVTQMGQEVILRCVPISNHLYFYWYRQILGQKVEFLVSFYNNEISEKSEIFDDQFSVERPDGSNFTLKIRSTKLEDSAMYFCASSEQQGGLSGANVLTFGAGSRLTVL.

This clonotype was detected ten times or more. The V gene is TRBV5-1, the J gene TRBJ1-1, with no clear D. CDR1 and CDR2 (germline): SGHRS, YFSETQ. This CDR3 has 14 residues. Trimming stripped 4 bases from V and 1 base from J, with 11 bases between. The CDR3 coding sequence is TGCGCCAGCAGCCCACCAACAAGGAACACTGAAGCTTTCTTT. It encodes CASSPPTRNTEAFF. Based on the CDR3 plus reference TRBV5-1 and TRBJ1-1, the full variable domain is KAGVTQTPRYLIKTRGQQVTLSCSPISGHRSVSWYQQTPGQGLQFLFEYFSETQRNKGNFPGRFSGRQFSNSRSEMNVSTLELGDSALYLCASSPPTRNTEAFFGQGTRLTVV.

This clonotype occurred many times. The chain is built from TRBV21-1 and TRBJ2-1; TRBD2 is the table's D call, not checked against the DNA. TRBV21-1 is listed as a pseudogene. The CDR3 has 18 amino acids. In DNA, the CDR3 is TGTGCCAGCAGCAAAGGCGTAGCGGGAGTCTACAGCTACAATGAGCAGTTCTTC. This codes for CASSKGVAGVYSYNEQFF.

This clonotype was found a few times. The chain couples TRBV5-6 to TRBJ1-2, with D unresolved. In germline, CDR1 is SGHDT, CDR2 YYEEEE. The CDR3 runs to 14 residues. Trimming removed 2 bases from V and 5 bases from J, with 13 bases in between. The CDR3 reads CASSLIGIGYGYTF. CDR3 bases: TGTGCCAGCAGCTTAATTGGGATTGGGTATGGCTACACCTTC.

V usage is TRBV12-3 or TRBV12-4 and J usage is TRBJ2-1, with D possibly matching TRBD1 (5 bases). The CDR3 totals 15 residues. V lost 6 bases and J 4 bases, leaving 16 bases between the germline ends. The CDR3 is CASSSRDSPYNEQFF. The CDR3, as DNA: TGTGCCAGCAGCAGCAGAGACAGCCCATACAATGAGCAGTTCTTC.

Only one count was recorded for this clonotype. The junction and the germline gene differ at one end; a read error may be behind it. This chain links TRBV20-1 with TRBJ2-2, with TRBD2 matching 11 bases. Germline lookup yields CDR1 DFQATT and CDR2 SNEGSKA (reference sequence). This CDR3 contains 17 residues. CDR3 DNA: TGCTGTGCTAGAGCCCGGGGACTAGCGGATCACACCGGGGAGCTGTTTTTT. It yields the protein CCARARGLADHTGELFF.

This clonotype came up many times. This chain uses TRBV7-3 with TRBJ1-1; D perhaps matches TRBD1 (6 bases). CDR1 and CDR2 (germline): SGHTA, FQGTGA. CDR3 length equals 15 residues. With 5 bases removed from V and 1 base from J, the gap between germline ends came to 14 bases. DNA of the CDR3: TGTGCCAGCAGCGACGGGGGGCCCCCGAACACTGAAGCTTTCTTT. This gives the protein CASSDGGPPNTEAFF.

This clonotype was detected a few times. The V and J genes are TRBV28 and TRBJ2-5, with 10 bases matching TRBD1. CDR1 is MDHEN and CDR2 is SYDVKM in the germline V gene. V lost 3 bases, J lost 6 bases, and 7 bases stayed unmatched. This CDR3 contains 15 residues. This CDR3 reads CASSLMTGGGKTQYF. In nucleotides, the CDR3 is TGTGCCAGCAGTTTGATGACAGGGGGCGGAAAGACCCAGTACTTC.

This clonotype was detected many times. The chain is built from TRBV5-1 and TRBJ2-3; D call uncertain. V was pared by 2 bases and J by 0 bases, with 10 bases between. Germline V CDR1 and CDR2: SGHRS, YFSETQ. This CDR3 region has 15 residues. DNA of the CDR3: TGCGCCAGCAGCTTCCGTCTCCTAAGCACAGATACGCAGTATTTT. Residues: CASSFRLLSTDTQYF.

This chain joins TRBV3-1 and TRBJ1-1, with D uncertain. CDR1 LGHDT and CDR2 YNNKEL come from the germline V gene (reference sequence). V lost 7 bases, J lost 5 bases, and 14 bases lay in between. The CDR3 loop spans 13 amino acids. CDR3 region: CASNRNGVTEAFF. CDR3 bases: TGTGCCAGCAACCGAAACGGGGTAACTGAAGCTTTCTTT.

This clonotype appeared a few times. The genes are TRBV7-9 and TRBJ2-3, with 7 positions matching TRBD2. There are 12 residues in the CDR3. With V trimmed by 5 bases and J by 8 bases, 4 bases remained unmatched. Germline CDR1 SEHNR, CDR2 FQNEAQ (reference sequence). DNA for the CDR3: TGTGCCAGCAGCATCTGGACTAGTACGCAGTATTTT. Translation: CASSIWTSTQYF.

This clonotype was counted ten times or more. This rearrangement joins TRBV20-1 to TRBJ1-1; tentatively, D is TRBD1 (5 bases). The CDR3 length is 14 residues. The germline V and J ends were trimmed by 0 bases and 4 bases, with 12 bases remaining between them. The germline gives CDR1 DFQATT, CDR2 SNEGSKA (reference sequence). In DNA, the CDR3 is TGCAGTGCTAGAGATCAGGGTCCCGTCACTGAAGCTTTCTTT. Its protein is CSARDQGPVTEAFF.

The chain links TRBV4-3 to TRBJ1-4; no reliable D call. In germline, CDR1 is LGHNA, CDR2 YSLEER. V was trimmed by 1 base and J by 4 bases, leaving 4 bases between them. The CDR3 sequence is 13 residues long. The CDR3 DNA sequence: TGCGCCAGCAGCCAAGTGGATAATGAAAAACTGTTTTTT. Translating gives CASSQVDNEKLFF.

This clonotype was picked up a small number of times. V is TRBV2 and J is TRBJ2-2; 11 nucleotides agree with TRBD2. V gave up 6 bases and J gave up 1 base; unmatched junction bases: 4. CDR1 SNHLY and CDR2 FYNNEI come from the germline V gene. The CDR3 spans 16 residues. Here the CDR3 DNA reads TGTGCCAGCAGGTTTGGACTAGCGGGGAACACCGGGGAGCTGTTTTTT. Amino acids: CASRFGLAGNTGELFF.

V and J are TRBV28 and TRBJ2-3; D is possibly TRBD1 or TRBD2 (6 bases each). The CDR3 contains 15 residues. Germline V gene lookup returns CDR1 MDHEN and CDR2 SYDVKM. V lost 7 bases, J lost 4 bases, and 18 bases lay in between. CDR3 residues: CASNTRGAFPDTQYF. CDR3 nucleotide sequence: TGTGCCAGCAATACAAGGGGGGCCTTTCCAGATACGCAGTATTTT.

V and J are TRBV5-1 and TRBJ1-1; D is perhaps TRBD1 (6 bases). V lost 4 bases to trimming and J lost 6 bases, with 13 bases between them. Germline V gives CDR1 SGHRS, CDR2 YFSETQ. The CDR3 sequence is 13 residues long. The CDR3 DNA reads TGCGCCAGCAGCCCAGGAGAGGGGGCTGAAGCTTTCTTT. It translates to CASSPGEGAEAFF.

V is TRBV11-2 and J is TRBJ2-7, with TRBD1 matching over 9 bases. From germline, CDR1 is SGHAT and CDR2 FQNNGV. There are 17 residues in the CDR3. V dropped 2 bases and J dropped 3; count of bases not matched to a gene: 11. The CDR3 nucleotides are TGTGCCAGCAGCTTAACCGACAGGGGGTCTGTTCTCTACGAGCAGTACTTC. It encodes CASSLTDRGSVLYEQYF.

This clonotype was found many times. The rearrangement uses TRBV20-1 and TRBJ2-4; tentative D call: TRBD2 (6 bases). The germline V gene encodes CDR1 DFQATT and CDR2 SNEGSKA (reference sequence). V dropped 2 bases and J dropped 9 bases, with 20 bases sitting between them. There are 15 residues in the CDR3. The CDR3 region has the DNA TGCAGTGCTAGAATCCTCAGTGTGGGACTCGGCATTCAGTACTTC. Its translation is CSARILSVGLGIQYF.

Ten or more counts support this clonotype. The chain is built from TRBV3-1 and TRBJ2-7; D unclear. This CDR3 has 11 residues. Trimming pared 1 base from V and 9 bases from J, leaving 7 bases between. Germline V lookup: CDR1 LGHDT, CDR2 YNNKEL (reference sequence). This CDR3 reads CASSQGALQYF. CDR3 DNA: TGTGCCAGCAGCCAAGGAGCATTGCAGTACTTC.

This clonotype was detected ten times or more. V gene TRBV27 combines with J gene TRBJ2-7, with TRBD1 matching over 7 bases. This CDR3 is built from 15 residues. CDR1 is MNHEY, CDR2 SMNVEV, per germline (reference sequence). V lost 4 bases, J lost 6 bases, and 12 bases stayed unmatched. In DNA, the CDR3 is TGTGCCAGCAGTTCTTACAGGGGAATCGGATCCGAGCAGTACTTC. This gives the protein CASSSYRGIGSEQYF.

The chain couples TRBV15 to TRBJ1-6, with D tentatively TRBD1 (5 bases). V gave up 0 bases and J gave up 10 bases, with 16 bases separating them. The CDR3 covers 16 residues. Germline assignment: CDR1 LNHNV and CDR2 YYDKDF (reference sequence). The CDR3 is CATSRERGPVLSPLHF. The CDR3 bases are TGTGCCACCAGCAGAGAGAGGGGACCGGTGTTATCACCCCTCCACTTT. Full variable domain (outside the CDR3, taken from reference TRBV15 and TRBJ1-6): DAMVIQNPRYQVTQFGKPVTLSCSQTLNHNVMYWYQQKSSQAPKLLFHYYDKDFNNEADTPDNFQSRRPNTSFCFLDIRSPGLGDTAMYLCATSRERGPVLSPLHFGNGTRLTVT.

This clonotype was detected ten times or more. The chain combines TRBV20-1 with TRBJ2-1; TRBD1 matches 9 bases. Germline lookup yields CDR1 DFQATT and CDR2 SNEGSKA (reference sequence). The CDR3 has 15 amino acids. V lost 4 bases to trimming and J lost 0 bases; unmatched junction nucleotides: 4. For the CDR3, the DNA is TGCAGTGCTATCCGGACAGGGGACTCCTACAATGAGCAGTTCTTC. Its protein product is CSAIRTGDSYNEQFF.

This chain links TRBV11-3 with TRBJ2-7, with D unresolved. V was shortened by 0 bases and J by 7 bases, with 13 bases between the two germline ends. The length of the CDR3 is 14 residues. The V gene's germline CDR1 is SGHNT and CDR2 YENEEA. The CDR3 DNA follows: TGTGCCAGCAGCTTAGAGGCACCAAGGAGAGAGCAGTACGTC. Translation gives CASSLEAPRREQYV.

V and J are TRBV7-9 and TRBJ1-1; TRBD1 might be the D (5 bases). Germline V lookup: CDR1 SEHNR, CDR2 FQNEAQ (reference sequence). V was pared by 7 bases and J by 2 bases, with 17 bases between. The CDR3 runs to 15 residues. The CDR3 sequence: CASIAYGDGNTEAFF. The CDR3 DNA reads TGTGCCAGCATCGCCTACGGGGACGGTAACACTGAAGCTTTCTTT.

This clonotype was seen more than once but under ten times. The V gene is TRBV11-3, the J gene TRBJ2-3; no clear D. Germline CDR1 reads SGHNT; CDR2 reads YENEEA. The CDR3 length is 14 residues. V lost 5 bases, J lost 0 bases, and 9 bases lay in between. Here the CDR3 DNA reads TGTGCCAGCAGCCAAAGGTCCAGCACAGATACGCAGTATTTT. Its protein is CASSQRSSTDTQYF.